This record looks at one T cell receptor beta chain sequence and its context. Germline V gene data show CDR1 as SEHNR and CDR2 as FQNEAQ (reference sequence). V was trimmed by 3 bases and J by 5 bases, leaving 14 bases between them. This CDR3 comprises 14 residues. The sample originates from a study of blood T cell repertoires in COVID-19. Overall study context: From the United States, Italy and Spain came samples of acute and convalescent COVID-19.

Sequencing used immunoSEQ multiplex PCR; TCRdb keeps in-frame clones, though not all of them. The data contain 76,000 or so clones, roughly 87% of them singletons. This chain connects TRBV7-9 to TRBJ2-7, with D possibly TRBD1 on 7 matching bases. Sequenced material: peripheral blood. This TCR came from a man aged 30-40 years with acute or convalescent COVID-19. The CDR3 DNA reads TGTGCCAGCAGCTTGGGGGGCGGACAGGACGAGCAGTACTTC. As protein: CASSLGGGQDEQYF. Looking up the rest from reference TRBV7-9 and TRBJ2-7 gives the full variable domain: DTGVSQNPRHKITKRGQNVTFRCDPISEHNRLYWYRQTLGQGPEFLTYFQNEAQLEKSRLLSDRFSAERPKGSFSTLEIQRTEQGDSAMYLCASSLGGGQDEQYFGPGTRLTVT.